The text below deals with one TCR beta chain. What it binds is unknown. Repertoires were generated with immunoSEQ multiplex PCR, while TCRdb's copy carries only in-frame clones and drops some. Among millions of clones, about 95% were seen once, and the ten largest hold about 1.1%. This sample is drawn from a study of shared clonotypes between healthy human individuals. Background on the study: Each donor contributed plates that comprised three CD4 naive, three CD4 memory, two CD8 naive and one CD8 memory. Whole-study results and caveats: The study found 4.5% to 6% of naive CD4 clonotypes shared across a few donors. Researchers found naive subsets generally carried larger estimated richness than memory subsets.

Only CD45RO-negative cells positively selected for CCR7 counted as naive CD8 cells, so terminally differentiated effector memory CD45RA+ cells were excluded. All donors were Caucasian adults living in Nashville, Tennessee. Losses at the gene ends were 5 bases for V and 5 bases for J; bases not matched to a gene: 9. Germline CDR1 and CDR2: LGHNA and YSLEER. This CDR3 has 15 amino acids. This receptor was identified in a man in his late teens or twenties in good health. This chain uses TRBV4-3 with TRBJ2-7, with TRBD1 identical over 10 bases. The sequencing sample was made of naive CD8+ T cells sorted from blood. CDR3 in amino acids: CASSTGTGESDEQYF. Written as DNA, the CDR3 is TGCGCCAGCAGCACCGGGACAGGGGAGTCCGACGAGCAGTACTTC.